This TCR beta chain appears in the sequencing data of a study of a mutant IDH1 vaccine in newly diagnosed glioma. Study context: Investigators started vaccination 4-6 weeks after radiotherapy alone, or with temozolomide cycles. Radiotherapy, temozolomide, or both had been given previously, and both were given to most. General observations from the study: Detectable vaccine-induced immune responses arose in 80% to 95% of patients. Changes in top peripheral clonotypes did not appear linked to pseudoprogression.

Note on this clone: What it binds is not known.

Clones were sequenced by immunoSEQ multiplex PCR, and TCRdb holds only the in-frame ones, with some missing. Of roughly 52,000 clones in the sample, roughly four fifths are singletons; the top ten hold more than 10%. The time point is: week 35, safety follow-up. All doses held 300 ug of mutant IDH1 20-mer peptide, with topical imiquimod. The input for sequencing was PBMCs, taken from a glioma patient whose treatment included an IDH1 peptide vaccine. The sequence derives from a man in his forties or fifties with glioma.

Written as DNA, the CDR3 is TGTGCCAGCAGCTCCTACCCCGGGACCTCTGAAGCTTTCTTT. Its translation: CASSSYPGTSEAFF. The chain is built from TRBV7-2 and TRBJ1-1, with a weak D call TRBD1 (5 bases). The CDR3 length is 14 residues. CDR1 SGHTA and CDR2 FQGNSA come from the germline V gene. V was shortened by 4 bases and J by 6 bases, with 15 bases between the two germline ends. The full variable domain, with the rest looked up from reference TRBV7-2 and TRBJ1-1, is GAGVSQSPSNKVTEKGKDVELRCDPISGHTALYWYRQSLGQGLEFLIYFQGNSAPDKSGLPSDRFSAERTGGSVSTLTIQRTQQEDSAVYLCASSSYPGTSEAFFGQGTRLTVV.